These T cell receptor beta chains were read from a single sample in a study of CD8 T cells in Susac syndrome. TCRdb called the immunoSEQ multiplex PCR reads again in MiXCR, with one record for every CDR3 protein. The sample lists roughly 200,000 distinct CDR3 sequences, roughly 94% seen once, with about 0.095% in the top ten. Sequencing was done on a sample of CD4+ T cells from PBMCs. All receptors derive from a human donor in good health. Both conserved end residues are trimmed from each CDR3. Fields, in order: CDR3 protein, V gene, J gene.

ASSLGPPTGNIQY,TRBV7-8,TRBJ2-4
ASSRTGIHNEQF,TRBV27,TRBJ2-1
ASSLDYGYT,TRBV18,TRBJ1-2
SGGGEETQY,TRBV29-1,TRBJ2-5
ASGRGHPYNEQF,TRBV10-2,TRBJ2-1
ASSLKLVNTEAF,TRBV12-3/TRBV12-4,TRBJ1-1
ASSFGASTDTQY,TRBV12-3/TRBV12-4,TRBJ2-3
ASSLIRDTGELF,TRBV11-2,TRBJ2-2
ASSRLGVGTDTQY,TRBV18,TRBJ2-3
SALRKSSDNEQF,TRBV20-1,TRBJ2-1
ASSRIPGGNLGGTQY,TRBV3-1,TRBJ2-5
ASSDTPGWDRGPNQPQH,TRBV6-1,TRBJ1-5
SASADRVYGYT,TRBV20-1,TRBJ1-2
ASSEYVGKDTQY,TRBV25-1,TRBJ2-3
SARTSGGRDEQF,TRBV20-1,TRBJ2-1
SVLIKGLAGAGGELF,TRBV29-1,TRBJ2-2
ASSLDLDTQY,TRBV7-3,TRBJ2-3
ASRISFQETQY,TRBV5-1,TRBJ2-5
ASSPLGANVLT,TRBV18,TRBJ2-6
ASSTGTGLQTQY,TRBV7-9,TRBJ2-5
ASSLGTDTYEQY,TRBV18,TRBJ2-7
ASSVGDRPYNEQF,TRBV9,TRBJ2-1
ATSRDRNNYGYT,TRBV15,TRBJ1-2
SARVNRIQETQY,TRBV20-1,TRBJ2-5
SVEVAGAAGGTGELF,TRBV29-1,TRBJ2-2
SVPDRGQGYT,TRBV20-1,TRBJ1-2
SALGTQY,TRBV20-1,TRBJ2-3
ASSPTRGSTDTQY,TRBV12-3/TRBV12-4,TRBJ2-3
AWSRLATTGELF,TRBV30,TRBJ2-2
ASSFSEKLF,TRBV12-3/TRBV12-4,TRBJ1-4
SALRQGQPQH,TRBV20-1,TRBJ1-5
ASAQLVPRRAGANVLT,TRBV28,TRBJ2-6
ASRLSRTGGAGEQF,TRBV11-2,TRBJ2-1
ASSSRPGGPDTQY,TRBV28,TRBJ2-3
AGNRAGGGETQY,TRBV6-2/TRBV6-3,TRBJ2-5
SVGYGSNTEAF,TRBV29-1,TRBJ1-1
ASSGLRVSSYNEQF,TRBV9,TRBJ2-1
ASSQGPGTGDTEAF,TRBV4-3,TRBJ1-1
ASSGQPRGYNSPLH,TRBV9,TRBJ1-6
ASRFGGQETQY,TRBV25-1,TRBJ2-5